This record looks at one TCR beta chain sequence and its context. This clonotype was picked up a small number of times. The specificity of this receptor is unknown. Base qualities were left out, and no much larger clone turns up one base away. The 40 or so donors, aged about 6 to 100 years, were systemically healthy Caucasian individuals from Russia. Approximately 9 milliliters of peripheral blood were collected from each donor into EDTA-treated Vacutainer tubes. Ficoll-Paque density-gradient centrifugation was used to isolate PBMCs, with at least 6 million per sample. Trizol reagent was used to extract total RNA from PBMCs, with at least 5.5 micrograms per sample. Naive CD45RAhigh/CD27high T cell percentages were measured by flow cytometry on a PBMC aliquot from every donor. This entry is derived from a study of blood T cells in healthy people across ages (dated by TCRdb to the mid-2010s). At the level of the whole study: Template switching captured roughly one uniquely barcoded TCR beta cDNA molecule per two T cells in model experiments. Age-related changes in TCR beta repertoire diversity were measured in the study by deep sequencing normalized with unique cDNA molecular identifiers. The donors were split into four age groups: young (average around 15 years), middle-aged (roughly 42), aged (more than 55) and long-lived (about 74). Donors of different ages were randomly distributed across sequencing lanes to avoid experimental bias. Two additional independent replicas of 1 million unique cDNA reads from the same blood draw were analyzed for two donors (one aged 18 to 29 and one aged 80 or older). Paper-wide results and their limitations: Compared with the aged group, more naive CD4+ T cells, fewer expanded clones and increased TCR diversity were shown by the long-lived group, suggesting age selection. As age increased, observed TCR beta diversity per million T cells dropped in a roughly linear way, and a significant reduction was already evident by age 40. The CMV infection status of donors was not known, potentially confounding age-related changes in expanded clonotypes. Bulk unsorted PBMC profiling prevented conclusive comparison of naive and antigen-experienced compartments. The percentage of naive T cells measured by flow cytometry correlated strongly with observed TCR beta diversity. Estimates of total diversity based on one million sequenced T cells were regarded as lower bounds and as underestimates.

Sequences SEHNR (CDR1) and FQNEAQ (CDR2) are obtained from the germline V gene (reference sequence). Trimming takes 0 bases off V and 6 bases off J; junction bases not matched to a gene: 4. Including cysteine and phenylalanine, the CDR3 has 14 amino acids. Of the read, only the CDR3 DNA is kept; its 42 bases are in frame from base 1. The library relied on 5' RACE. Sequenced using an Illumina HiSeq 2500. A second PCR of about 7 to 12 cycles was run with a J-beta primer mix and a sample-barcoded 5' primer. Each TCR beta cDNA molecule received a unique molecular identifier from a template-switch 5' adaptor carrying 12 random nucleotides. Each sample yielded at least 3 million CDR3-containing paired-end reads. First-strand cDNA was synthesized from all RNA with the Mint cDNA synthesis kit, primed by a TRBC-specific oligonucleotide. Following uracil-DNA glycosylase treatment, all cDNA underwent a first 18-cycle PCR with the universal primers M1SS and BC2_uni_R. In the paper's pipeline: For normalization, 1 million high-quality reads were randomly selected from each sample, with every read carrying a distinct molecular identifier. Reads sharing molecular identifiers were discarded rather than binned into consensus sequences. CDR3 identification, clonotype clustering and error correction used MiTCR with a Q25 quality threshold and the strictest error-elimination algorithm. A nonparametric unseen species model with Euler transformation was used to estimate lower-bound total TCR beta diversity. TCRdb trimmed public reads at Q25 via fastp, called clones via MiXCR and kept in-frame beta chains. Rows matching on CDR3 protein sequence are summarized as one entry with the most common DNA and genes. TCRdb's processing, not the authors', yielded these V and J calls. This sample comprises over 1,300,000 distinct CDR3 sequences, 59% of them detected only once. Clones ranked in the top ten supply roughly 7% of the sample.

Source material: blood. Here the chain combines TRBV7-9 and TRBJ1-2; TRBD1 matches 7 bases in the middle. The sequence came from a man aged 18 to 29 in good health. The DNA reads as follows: TGTGCCAGCAGCTTAGCGTTAGGGGGCGATGGCTACACCTTC. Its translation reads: CASSLALGGDGYTF.